A single sample gave rise to the 27 T cell receptor beta chains below, sequenced in a study of CD8 T cells in Susac syndrome. An amount of RNA that ranged from 0.5 to 1 ug was reverse transcribed with random hexamers. Via MiXCR, TCRdb re-called the immunoSEQ multiplex PCR reads, giving one row per CDR3 protein. This sample has some 180,000 distinct CDR3 sequences, with about 95% found just once. The sample was CD4+ T cells from PBMCs. The source of these receptors is a human donor in good health.

The V and J genes are TRBV7-3 and TRBJ2-1; no firm D call. The V gene lost 3 bases and the J gene lost 7 bases, with 13 bases spanning the gap. Per the germline V gene, CDR1 is SGHTA and CDR2 is FQGTGA. The CDR3 is 14 amino acids. The CDR3 here is CASSLDTSRNEQFF. Here the CDR3 DNA reads TGTGCCAGCAGCTTGGATACGAGCCGGAATGAGCAGTTCTTC.

The rearrangement uses TRBV2 and TRBJ1-2; weak D call: TRBD1 (5 bases). This CDR3 has 12 amino acids. CDR1 and CDR2 (germline): SNHLY, FYNNEI. V was cut by 7 bases and J by 9 bases, with 15 bases left in between. The CDR3 DNA reads as TGTGCCAGCACCCCTCGGGGGGTTAGCTACACCTTC. Translation: CASTPRGVSYTF.

The CDR3 region is CASSQGSREQYF. For the CDR3, the DNA is TGTGCCAGCAGCCAAGGATCTCGCGAGCAGTACTTC. This chain links TRBV3-1 with TRBJ2-7; D remains unclear. The CDR3 has 12 residues. V dropped 1 base and J dropped 6 bases, with 7 bases sitting between them. The germline V gene has CDR1 LGHDT and CDR2 YNNKEL (reference sequence).

This sequence joins TRBV29-1 and TRBJ1-2; D may be TRBD1 (6 bases). The CDR3 is 11 amino acids. In germline, CDR1 is SQVTM, CDR2 ANQGSEA. The ends were cut back, 2 bases at V and 7 bases at J, with 8 bases in the middle. This CDR3 reads CSVERTAGYTF. In nucleotides, the CDR3 is TGCAGCGTTGAAAGGACAGCTGGCTACACCTTC.

The V and J genes are TRBV2 and TRBJ2-1; the match to TRBD2 covers 10 bases. Germline V gene lookup returns CDR1 SNHLY and CDR2 FYNNEI. V shed 4 bases and J 10 bases; nucleotides not matched to a gene: 10. The CDR3 is made up of 15 amino acids. This chain's CDR3 is CASSAESSGSSEQFF. In DNA form, the CDR3 reads TGTGCCAGCAGTGCGGAGTCTAGCGGGAGCAGCGAGCAGTTCTTC.

The rearrangement links TRBV20-1 to TRBJ2-2; TRBD1 aligns across 7 bases. V shed 7 bases, J shed 4 bases, and the junction held 9 bases outside the gene matches. The germline V gene has CDR1 DFQATT and CDR2 SNEGSKA (reference sequence). There are 14 residues in the CDR3. The CDR3 sequence is CSGSHDRATGELFF. In DNA, the CDR3 is TGCAGTGGGTCTCATGACAGGGCCACCGGGGAGCTGTTTTTT.

V and J are TRBV28 and TRBJ2-3, with 9 bases fitting TRBD2. Trimming took 6 bases from V and 7 from J; bases not matched to a gene: 8. There are 14 residues in the CDR3. Germline assignment: CDR1 MDHEN and CDR2 SYDVKM. CDR3 in amino acids: CASSPRLAGHTQYF. CDR3 bases: TGTGCCAGCAGCCCAAGGCTAGCGGGGCATACGCAGTATTTT.

V usage is TRBV27 and J usage is TRBJ2-5, with D possibly being TRBD1 or TRBD2 (5 bases each). CDR1 is MNHEY, CDR2 SMNVEV, per germline (reference sequence). Deletions cut 5 bases from V and 6 bases from J, with 13 bases between. This CDR3 region has 13 residues. DNA of the CDR3: TGTGCCAGCAGTCGGGACGTCTTACAGACCCAGTACTTC. It is translated as CASSRDVLQTQYF.

The genes are TRBV7-2 and TRBJ2-7; D gene ambiguous. CDR1 is SGHTA and CDR2 is FQGNSA in the germline V gene. The CDR3 covers 14 residues. V lost 1 base and J 5 bases, leaving 12 bases between the germline ends. The CDR3 spells CASSLDPGSDEQYF. DNA of the CDR3: TGTGCCAGCAGCTTAGATCCAGGATCGGACGAGCAGTACTTC.

The chain combines TRBV27 with TRBJ1-4; D remains ambiguous. The V end was cut by 2 bases, the J end by 0 bases, with 7 bases between. CDR1 MNHEY and CDR2 SMNVEV come from the germline V gene (reference sequence). The CDR3 is made up of 15 amino acids. The CDR3 region is CASSLTYSTNEKLFF. CDR3 coding DNA: TGTGCCAGCAGTTTAACTTACTCAACTAATGAAAAACTGTTTTTT. Full variable domain (missing parts from reference TRBV27 and TRBJ1-4): EAQVTQNPRYLITVTGKKLTVTCSQNMNHEYMSWYRQDPGLGLRQIYYSMNVEVTDKGDVPEGYKVSRKEKRNFPLILESPSPNQTSLYFCASSLTYSTNEKLFFGSGTQLSVL.

J is TRBJ1-1 and V is TRBV27; 7 bases agree with TRBD1. The germline gives CDR1 MNHEY, CDR2 SMNVEV (reference sequence). CDR3 length: 14 amino acids. J gave up 0 bases and V 6 bases, and 4 bases lay outside the gene matches. The CDR3 protein is CASRDRPMNTEAFF. Here the CDR3 DNA reads TGTGCCAGCAGGGACAGGCCTATGAACACTGAAGCTTTCTTT.

The J gene is TRBJ2-1, the V gene TRBV20-1; D is perhaps TRBD1 or TRBD2 (5 bases each). Germline V gives CDR1 DFQATT, CDR2 SNEGSKA (reference sequence). V shed 1 base and J shed 4 bases, with 14 bases lying between them. This CDR3 is 15 amino acids long. CDR3 protein: CSARVRGPIYNEQFF. CDR3 bases: TGCAGTGCTAGAGTACGGGGACCCATTTACAATGAGCAGTTCTTC.

On this clonotype: A junction boundary mismatches the germline segment, possibly from a read error. The chain carries TRBV3-1 and TRBJ2-5; either TRBD1 or TRBD2 may fit D (5 bases each). This CDR3 contains 13 residues. Germline CDR1 reads LGHDT; CDR2 reads YNNKEL (reference sequence). The CDR3 sequence: CASSQESRGQWDF. The CDR3, as DNA: TGTGCCAGCAGCCAAGAATCGAGGGGCCAATGGGACTTC.

This chain joins TRBV29-1 and TRBJ1-5, with D possibly TRBD1 on 5 matching bases. V lost 4 bases and J lost 1, with 8 bases in between. The germline V gene encodes CDR1 SQVTM and CDR2 ANQGSEA. The CDR3 spans 13 residues. As DNA, the CDR3 is TGCAGCGTTGCCCGGGGCAGCAATCAGCCCCAGCATTTT. The encoded protein is CSVARGSNQPQHF.

The chain carries TRBV29-1 and TRBJ2-1; D may correspond to TRBD1 or TRBD2 (6 bases each). This CDR3 is built from 13 residues. The V gene lost 6 bases and the J gene lost 2 bases, with 11 bases spanning the gap. Germline V gives CDR1 SQVTM, CDR2 ANQGSEA. CDR3 protein: CSVGGDTYNEQFF. CDR3 nucleotides: TGCAGCGTCGGAGGGGACACCTACAATGAGCAGTTCTTC.

The CDR3 DNA reads as TGCAGTGGGCAGGGACAAGAGACCCAGTACTTC. This encodes CSGQGQETQYF. The chain links TRBV20-1 to TRBJ2-5, with D possibly TRBD1 on 5 matching bases. In germline, CDR1 is DFQATT, CDR2 SNEGSKA (reference sequence). V lost 7 bases, J lost 2 bases, and 8 bases lay in between. This CDR3 spans 11 amino acids.

V usage is TRBV5-1 and J usage is TRBJ2-7, with 8 bases that match TRBD2. This CDR3 is 15 amino acids long. Germline V gene sequence: CDR1 SGHRS, CDR2 YFSETQ. J gave up 4 bases and V 2 bases, and 8 bases lay outside the gene matches. The CDR3 bases are TGCGCCAGCAGCTTACCCGGGACTAGTCGATACGAGCAGTACTTC. Amino acid sequence: CASSLPGTSRYEQYF.

CDR3 DNA sequence: TGTGCCAGCAGTTTCCTCAGGGTGGAGCAGTTCTTC. Its translation is CASSFLRVEQFF. The V gene is TRBV6-2 or TRBV6-3, the J gene TRBJ2-1, with a possible D match to TRBD1 (5 bases). This CDR3 spans 12 amino acids. Germline CDR1 and CDR2: MNHEY and SVGEGT. The V end lost 4 bases, the J end lost 10 bases, and 11 bases lay between the germline ends.

As DNA, the CDR3 is TGTGCCAGCAGCTTAGGGGGACTAGCGGGAGCAGATACGCAGTATTTT. Its protein is CASSLGGLAGADTQYF. This chain connects TRBV7-2 to TRBJ2-3, with TRBD2 matching 14 bases. Germline V gives CDR1 SGHTA, CDR2 FQGNSA. The CDR3 runs to 16 residues. V lost 1 base, J lost 4 bases, and 1 base stayed unmatched. The full variable domain, completed using reference TRBV7-2 and TRBJ2-3, is GAGVSQSPSNKVTEKGKDVELRCDPISGHTALYWYRQSLGQGLEFLIYFQGNSAPDKSGLPSDRFSAERTGGSVSTLTIQRTQQEDSAVYLCASSLGGLAGADTQYFGPGTRLTVL.

This clonotype has only a few counts. V and J are TRBV18 and TRBJ2-3; no clear D. Germline V gene data show CDR1 as KGHSH and CDR2 as LQKENI. Trimming cost V 6 bases and J 2 bases, with 6 bases left between them. CDR3 length: 12 residues. The CDR3 DNA sequence: TGTGCCAGCTCCCCGGCCACAGATACGCAGTATTTT. It translates to CASSPATDTQYF. Full variable domain (rest looked up from reference TRBV18 and TRBJ2-3): NAGVMQNPRHLVRRRGQEARLRCSPMKGHSHVYWYRQLPEEGLKFMVYLQKENIIDESGMPKERFSAEFPKEGPSILRIQQVVRGDSAAYFCASSPATDTQYFGPGTRLTVL.

The CDR3 reads CSASLGGSSYNEQFF. The DNA for the CDR3 is TGCAGTGCTAGTTTGGGCGGGAGCTCCTACAATGAGCAGTTCTTC. This chain joins TRBV20-1 and TRBJ2-1, with 7 bases matching TRBD2. The CDR3 extends over 15 amino acids. V lost 3 bases, J lost 0 bases, and 5 bases stayed unmatched. Looked up from germline, CDR1 is DFQATT and CDR2 is SNEGSKA (reference sequence).

Only a few counts were recorded for this clonotype. The chain combines TRBV20-1 with TRBJ2-7, with 12 bases fitting TRBD2. The V gene end was trimmed by 7 bases and the J gene end by 5 bases; junction bases not matched to a gene: 6. Germline lookup yields CDR1 DFQATT and CDR2 SNEGSKA (reference sequence). CDR3 length: 13 amino acids. CDR3 in amino acids: CSVRLAGAHEQYF. In nucleotides, the CDR3 is TGCAGTGTCCGACTAGCGGGAGCCCACGAGCAGTACTTC.

The chain couples TRBV3-1 to TRBJ2-6; unclear D gene. Germline lookup yields CDR1 LGHDT and CDR2 YNNKEL (reference sequence). V was shortened by 0 bases and J by 0 bases, with 3 bases between the two germline ends. The CDR3 contains 15 residues. The CDR3 nucleotides read TGTGCCAGCAGCCAAGACGCCTCTGGGGCCAACGTCCTGACTTTC. Translating gives CASSQDASGANVLTF. The whole variable domain, filled in from reference TRBV3-1 and TRBJ2-6, reads DTAVSQTPKYLVTQMGNDKSIKCEQNLGHDTMYWYKQDSKKFLKIMFSYNNKELIINETVPNRFSPKSPDKAHLNLHINSLELGDSAVYFCASSQDASGANVLTFGAGSRLTVL.

V usage is TRBV25-1 and J usage is TRBJ2-1; D possibly corresponds to TRBD1 (6 bases). Trimming cost V 2 bases and J 2 bases, with 10 bases left between them. The CDR3 totals 15 residues. Germline assignment: CDR1 MGHDK and CDR2 SYGVNS. The CDR3 region is CASSETGQPYNEQFF. CDR3 bases: TGTGCCAGCAGTGAAACAGGGCAACCCTACAATGAGCAGTTCTTC.

The gene calls are TRBV9 and TRBJ1-2, with a tentative D call TRBD1 (6 bases). V was clipped by 4 bases and J by 0 bases, with 13 bases between them. Germline CDR1 SGDLS, CDR2 YYNGEE. The length of the CDR3 is 15 residues. CDR3 loop: CASSISDSPNYGYTF. In DNA, the CDR3 is TGTGCCAGCAGCATATCGGACAGTCCTAACTATGGCTACACCTTC.

The chain combines TRBV30 with TRBJ2-7; 11 bases are a match to TRBD1. V gave up 1 base and J gave up 4 bases; unmatched junction bases: 9. CDR1 is GTSNPN and CDR2 is SVGIG in the germline V gene (reference sequence). The CDR3 sequence is 16 residues long. Written as DNA, the CDR3 is TGTGCCTGGAGTGCGAAGTCCGGGACAGGGGGATACGAGCAGTACTTC. It translates to CAWSAKSGTGGYEQYF.

The CDR3 here is CSVDRTGYGDTIYF. The DNA of the CDR3 is TGCAGCGTTGATAGGACAGGATACGGAGACACCATATATTTT. V and J are TRBV29-1 and TRBJ1-3; 7 nucleotides line up with TRBD1. Trimming cost V 3 bases and J 8 bases; bases outside gene matches: 10. Germline V CDR1 and CDR2: SQVTM, ANQGSEA. The CDR3 has 14 amino acids. The complete variable domain, with remaining parts taken from reference TRBV29-1 and TRBJ1-3, reads SAVISQKPSRDICQRGTSLTIQCQVDSQVTMMFWYRQQPGQSLTLIATANQGSEATYESGFVIDKFPISRPNLTFSTLTVSNMSPEDSSIYLCSVDRTGYGDTIYFGEGSWLTVV.